The present entry profiles one TCR beta chain with its context. The record originates from a study of shared clonotypes between healthy human individuals. The CDR3 has 15 amino acids. Trimming took 5 bases from V and 0 from J, leaving 14 bases between them. Germline CDR1 and CDR2: SNHLY and FYNNEI. Generated by immunoSEQ multiplex PCR, the TCRdb table keeps only in-frame clones and is missing some. The table shows 950,000 to 1,100,000 clones, with more than 60% occurring only once. V usage is TRBV2 and J usage is TRBJ2-7; tentatively, D is TRBD1 (6 bases). The source is a man aged 18 to 30 in good health. The sequenced material came from memory CD4+ T cells sorted from blood. Documented subset: CD45RA-negative fraction. As DNA, the CDR3 is TGTGCCAGCAGTCGCCGACAGGTCCTCTCCTACGAGCAGTACTTC. Residues: CASSRRQVLSYEQYF.